This is a list of T cell receptor beta chains from one sample in a study of blood T cell repertoires in COVID-19. Assay: immunoSEQ multiplex PCR; the TCRdb copy retains only in-frame clones and omits some. The top ten hold under 20% of the sample, which has 250,000 to 350,000 clones, roughly 90% seen once. Sequencing was done on a sample of PBMCs or T cells enriched from blood (not recorded which). The receptors were sampled from a woman in her twenties or thirties who had recovered from COVID-19. CDR3s include the opening cysteine and the closing phenylalanine or tryptophan. D genes are given only for firm matches. Clone size is given for some rows only: seen once, a few or many times, or a class if the clone is expanded.

CDR3nt: TGTGCCAGCAGTCCCGACAGGGGGACCACTGAAGCTTTCTTT
CDR3aa: CASSPDRGTTEAFF
v_gene: TRBV28
d_gene: TRBD1
j_gene: TRBJ1-1
abundance: .

CDR3nt: TGTGCCAGCAGGGATACAGCGGTGAATTCACCCCTCCACTTT
CDR3aa: CASRDTAVNSPLHF
v_gene: TRBV2
d_gene: .
j_gene: TRBJ1-6
abundance: .

CDR3nt: TGTGCCAGCAGCTTATTGACAGGGAACACTGAAGCTTTCTTT
CDR3aa: CASSLLTGNTEAFF
v_gene: TRBV5-4
d_gene: .
j_gene: TRBJ1-1
abundance: once

CDR3nt: TGTGCCAGCAGTTACTCTCTTCATCGGTACGAGCAGTACTTC
CDR3aa: CASSYSLHRYEQYF
v_gene: TRBV6-5
d_gene: .
j_gene: TRBJ2-7
abundance: .

CDR3nt: TGTGCCAGCAGCGTACCCTGGACCAGGGATTCACCCCTCCACTTT
CDR3aa: CASSVPWTRDSPLHF
v_gene: TRBV9
d_gene: .
j_gene: TRBJ1-6
abundance: once

CDR3nt: TGTGCCAGCGATTTAAGCGGGAGGACCTACGAGCAGTACTTC
CDR3aa: CASDLSGRTYEQYF
v_gene: TRBV5-5
d_gene: TRBD2
j_gene: TRBJ2-7
abundance: .

CDR3nt: TGTGCCAGCAGCCCAACAGGGAGCATGAACACTGAAGCTTTCTTT
CDR3aa: CASSPTGSMNTEAFF
v_gene: TRBV14
d_gene: .
j_gene: TRBJ1-1
abundance: .

CDR3nt: TGTGCCAGCAGTAGTCCCCAGGGTTTTGGTACCGGAGCTTTCTTT
CDR3aa: CASSSPQGFGTGAFF
v_gene: TRBV6-5
d_gene: .
j_gene: TRBJ1-1
abundance: .

CDR3nt: TGTGCCAGCAGCATTACCGGGACTCGACCCCACTACGAGCAGTACTTC
CDR3aa: CASSITGTRPHYEQYF
v_gene: TRBV11-2
d_gene: .
j_gene: TRBJ2-7
abundance: .

CDR3nt: TGTGCCATCAGGGACAGGGAGGACACTGAAGCTTTCTTT
CDR3aa: CAIRDREDTEAFF
v_gene: TRBV10-3
d_gene: TRBD1
j_gene: TRBJ1-1
abundance: .

CDR3nt: TGTGCCAGCAGTCTAAGTATTATCGAGCAGTACTTC
CDR3aa: CASSLSIIEQYF
v_gene: TRBV12-3/TRBV12-4
d_gene: .
j_gene: TRBJ2-7
abundance: once

CDR3nt: TGTGCCAGCAGTCCGGGACAGGACCCCTATGGCTACACCTTC
CDR3aa: CASSPGQDPYGYTF
v_gene: TRBV7-2
d_gene: TRBD1
j_gene: TRBJ1-2
abundance: .

CDR3nt: TGTGCCAGCAGTTTGTCAATAGAGGTTGATGAGCAGTTCTTC
CDR3aa: CASSLSIEVDEQFF
v_gene: TRBV6-2/TRBV6-3
d_gene: .
j_gene: TRBJ2-1
abundance: .

CDR3nt: TGTGCCAGCAGCTTGGAGCCCATAGAATCCTACGAGCAGTACTTC
CDR3aa: CASSLEPIESYEQYF
v_gene: TRBV5-5
d_gene: .
j_gene: TRBJ2-7
abundance: .

CDR3nt: TGTGCTCTACTCCGGGAACCCTACAATGAGCAGTTCTTC
CDR3aa: CALLREPYNEQFF
v_gene: TRBV7-9
d_gene: .
j_gene: TRBJ2-1
abundance: .

CDR3nt: TGTGCCAGCAGCGCTGGGACTAGCGGATCTTACAATGAGCAGTTCTTC
CDR3aa: CASSAGTSGSYNEQFF
v_gene: TRBV11-3
d_gene: TRBD2
j_gene: TRBJ2-1
abundance: .

CDR3nt: TGTGCCAGCAGCTTAGGACAGGGAAGCAATCAGCCCCAGCATTTT
CDR3aa: CASSLGQGSNQPQHF
v_gene: TRBV7-6
d_gene: TRBD1
j_gene: TRBJ1-5
abundance: .

CDR3nt: TGTGCCAGTAGTAACCGGGACATTTCAAATCAGCCCCAGCATTTT
CDR3aa: CASSNRDISNQPQHF
v_gene: TRBV19
d_gene: .
j_gene: TRBJ1-5
abundance: .

CDR3nt: TGTGCCAGCAGCCAGGACAGCCTGAACACTGAAGCTTTCTTT
CDR3aa: CASSQDSLNTEAFF
v_gene: TRBV6-2/TRBV6-3
d_gene: .
j_gene: TRBJ1-1
abundance: .

CDR3nt: TGTGCCAGCAGACACGGGAGTAGCTACGAGCAGTACTTC
CDR3aa: CASRHGSSYEQYF
v_gene: TRBV6-5
d_gene: .
j_gene: TRBJ2-7
abundance: .

CDR3nt: TGTGCCAGCAGGTCTGGGGGGTGGGGGAACACTGAAGCTTTCTTT
CDR3aa: CASRSGGWGNTEAFF
v_gene: TRBV6-5
d_gene: .
j_gene: TRBJ1-1
abundance: .

CDR3nt: TGTGCCAGCAGCTTACAATACGAGCAGTACTTC
CDR3aa: CASSLQYEQYF
v_gene: TRBV7-2
d_gene: .
j_gene: TRBJ2-7
abundance: .

CDR3nt: TGTGCCAGCAGCCCTGGGGGGGCGCGGACCCGGAATTCACCCCTCCACTTT
CDR3aa: CASSPGGARTRNSPLHF
v_gene: TRBV7-8
d_gene: .
j_gene: TRBJ1-6
abundance: .

CDR3nt: TGTGCCAGCAGTGTGGGCCCGAACACCGGGGAGCTGTTTTTT
CDR3aa: CASSVGPNTGELFF
v_gene: TRBV2
d_gene: .
j_gene: TRBJ2-2
abundance: .

CDR3nt: TGTGCCAGCAGTTTATCGGGGACAGGGGTAGACTATGGCTACACCTTC
CDR3aa: CASSLSGTGVDYGYTF
v_gene: TRBV28
d_gene: TRBD1
j_gene: TRBJ1-2
abundance: .

CDR3nt: TGTGCCAGCAGCCACAATACAGGGGACTATGGCTACACCTTC
CDR3aa: CASSHNTGDYGYTF
v_gene: TRBV9
d_gene: TRBD1
j_gene: TRBJ1-2
abundance: .

CDR3nt: TGTGCCAGCAACGGGGTGGGTTCGATGAACACTGAAGCTTTCTTT
CDR3aa: CASNGVGSMNTEAFF
v_gene: TRBV6-5
d_gene: .
j_gene: TRBJ1-1
abundance: .

CDR3nt: TGTGCCAGCAGCCTGACTAGCGGATTAAATGAGCAGTTCTTC
CDR3aa: CASSLTSGLNEQFF
v_gene: TRBV9
d_gene: TRBD2
j_gene: TRBJ2-1
abundance: .

CDR3nt: TGTGCCAGCAGTTTCTACAGGGGGACCGGGGAGCTGTTTTTT
CDR3aa: CASSFYRGTGELFF
v_gene: TRBV28
d_gene: TRBD1
j_gene: TRBJ2-2
abundance: .

CDR3nt: TGTGCCAGCAGTCTCGGGTCCGGGGTTGGATCCGAGCAGTACTTC
CDR3aa: CASSLGSGVGSEQYF
v_gene: TRBV6-5
d_gene: .
j_gene: TRBJ2-7
abundance: .

CDR3nt: TGTGCCAGCAGCGGCTCGACTAGCCCCTACAATGAGCAGTTCTTC
CDR3aa: CASSGSTSPYNEQFF
v_gene: TRBV11-3
d_gene: TRBD2
j_gene: TRBJ2-1
abundance: .

CDR3nt: TGTGCCAGCAGCTTAGGACTAGCGGGGAACACCGGGGAGCTGTTTTTT
CDR3aa: CASSLGLAGNTGELFF
v_gene: TRBV5-6
d_gene: TRBD2
j_gene: TRBJ2-2
abundance: .

CDR3nt: TGTGCCAGCAGTTTTCTTAGCTTGGAGCAGTACTTC
CDR3aa: CASSFLSLEQYF
v_gene: TRBV28
d_gene: .
j_gene: TRBJ2-7
abundance: .

CDR3nt: TGTGCCAGTAGTTTCGGACAGGGTGCCGCTCTCCTCCATTCACCCCTCCACTTT
CDR3aa: CASSFGQGAALLHSPLHF
v_gene: TRBV19
d_gene: TRBD1
j_gene: TRBJ1-6
abundance: once

CDR3nt: TGTGCCAGCAGCTTAGGGGCAGGACAAAATTCACCCCTCCACTTT
CDR3aa: CASSLGAGQNSPLHF
v_gene: TRBV7-8
d_gene: .
j_gene: TRBJ1-6
abundance: .

CDR3nt: TGTGCCACCAGTGATTTGCCGCCGGGGGGGACAGGGTCCTACGAGCAGTACTTC
CDR3aa: CATSDLPPGGTGSYEQYF
v_gene: TRBV24-1
d_gene: .
j_gene: TRBJ2-7
abundance: .

CDR3nt: TGTGCCAGCAGCTCCGGGGGGACTAGCGGGAGGGGCACCGGGGAGCTGTTTTTT
CDR3aa: CASSSGGTSGRGTGELFF
v_gene: TRBV7-8
d_gene: TRBD2
j_gene: TRBJ2-2
abundance: once

CDR3nt: TGTGCCAGCAGGCCTCGACTAGCGGGGGAAGAGACCCAGTACTTC
CDR3aa: CASRPRLAGEETQYF
v_gene: TRBV6-6
d_gene: TRBD2
j_gene: TRBJ2-5
abundance: .

CDR3nt: TGTGCCAGCAGCCCCGTGGCTAGCGGGAGCCATGAGCAGTTCTTC
CDR3aa: CASSPVASGSHEQFF
v_gene: TRBV5-4
d_gene: TRBD2
j_gene: TRBJ2-1
abundance: .

CDR3nt: TGTGCCAGCAGTTTCGCGCAGGGCGGTGGCTACACCTTC
CDR3aa: CASSFAQGGGYTF
v_gene: TRBV12-3/TRBV12-4
d_gene: .
j_gene: TRBJ1-2
abundance: many

CDR3nt: TGTGCCAGCAGTGTCACTCCTAGCGGGTCTAGCACAGATACGCAGTATTTT
CDR3aa: CASSVTPSGSSTDTQYF
v_gene: TRBV2
d_gene: TRBD2
j_gene: TRBJ2-3
abundance: .

CDR3nt: TGTGCCAGCAGCGTGGCCGGGGGGGCAGGGAACATTCAGTACTTC
CDR3aa: CASSVAGGAGNIQYF
v_gene: TRBV9
d_gene: TRBD2
j_gene: TRBJ2-4
abundance: .

CDR3nt: TGTGCCAGCAGAAAAAGTCGGGAGACGTCCTACGAGCAGTACTTC
CDR3aa: CASRKSRETSYEQYF
v_gene: TRBV6-5
d_gene: .
j_gene: TRBJ2-7
abundance: .

CDR3nt: TGTGCCAGCAGTCCCCCAGGGGCAAGGGGAAACACCATATATTTT
CDR3aa: CASSPPGARGNTIYF
v_gene: TRBV28
d_gene: .
j_gene: TRBJ1-3
abundance: .

CDR3nt: TGTGCCAGCAGCCGGGGGGAGGTGAACACTGAAGCTTTCTTT
CDR3aa: CASSRGEVNTEAFF
v_gene: TRBV9
d_gene: .
j_gene: TRBJ1-1
abundance: .

CDR3nt: TGTGCCAGTAGTATCCGTCATGAAAAACTGTTTTTT
CDR3aa: CASSIRHEKLFF
v_gene: TRBV19
d_gene: .
j_gene: TRBJ1-4
abundance: .

CDR3nt: TGTGCCAGCAGCGTAGGGCCTAGCGGGAGAAGAGAGCAGTACTTC
CDR3aa: CASSVGPSGRREQYF
v_gene: TRBV9
d_gene: TRBD2
j_gene: TRBJ2-7
abundance: .

CDR3nt: TGCGCCAGCAGCCAAGAAAATAGGGGGGGAGACGAGCAGTACTTC
CDR3aa: CASSQENRGGDEQYF
v_gene: TRBV4-1
d_gene: .
j_gene: TRBJ2-7
abundance: .

CDR3nt: TGTGCCAGCAGTCCCGACAGGGTCTATGGCTACACCTTC
CDR3aa: CASSPDRVYGYTF
v_gene: TRBV11-2
d_gene: TRBD1
j_gene: TRBJ1-2
abundance: .

CDR3nt: TGTGCCAGCAGCCTTTACCTAGCGGGGGGAAAAGAGACCCAGTACTTC
CDR3aa: CASSLYLAGGKETQYF
v_gene: TRBV5-6
d_gene: TRBD2
j_gene: TRBJ2-5
abundance: once

CDR3nt: TGTGCCAGCAGCCCATCGCGGGGGAACACTGAAGCTTTCTTT
CDR3aa: CASSPSRGNTEAFF
v_gene: TRBV11-2
d_gene: .
j_gene: TRBJ1-1
abundance: .

CDR3nt: TGTGCCATCGGCCCAGACAGGGACACTGAAGCTTTCTTT
CDR3aa: CAIGPDRDTEAFF
v_gene: TRBV10-3
d_gene: TRBD1
j_gene: TRBJ1-1
abundance: .

CDR3nt: TGTGCCAGTCAACTCCTCCCGGGACTAGCGCACCTCTCCTACGAGCAGTACTTC
CDR3aa: CASQLLPGLAHLSYEQYF
v_gene: TRBV7-2
d_gene: TRBD2
j_gene: TRBJ2-7
abundance: .

CDR3nt: TGTGCCAGCTCACCAGGCGGGGGCAGAAACTATGGCTACACCTTC
CDR3aa: CASSPGGGRNYGYTF
v_gene: TRBV18
d_gene: .
j_gene: TRBJ1-2
abundance: .